This entry lists 14 T cell receptor beta chains sequenced from one sample in a study of cytomegalovirus exposure and HLA in healthy donors. The PCR contained 60 Vbeta and 13 Jbeta primers. This table comes from immunoSEQ multiplex PCR, and its TCRdb copy is limited to in-frame clones, with some not included. The sample includes more than 110,000 clones, 60% to 75% of them seen just once. The sequencing input was PBMCs. The receptors come from a man in his thirties or forties in good health and CMV-seronegative.

The chain links TRBV9 to TRBJ2-7, with TRBD1 matching over 7 bases. This CDR3 is built from 14 residues. V trimming: 5 bases; J trimming: 2 bases; junction bases outside the gene matches: 7. CDR1 is SGDLS, CDR2 YYNGEE, per germline. CDR3 sequence reads: CASSPGQAAYEQYF. The CDR3 DNA reads TGTGCCAGCAGTCCCGGACAGGCTGCCTACGAGCAGTACTTC.

This clone showed up just a few times. The chain couples TRBV19 to TRBJ2-3; 9 bases line up with TRBD2. The CDR3 loop spans 15 amino acids. V lost 5 bases, J lost 6 bases, and 9 bases stayed unmatched. Germline lookup yields CDR1 LNHDA and CDR2 SQIVND (reference sequence). The CDR3 protein is CASSPLSGRRDTQYF. Written as DNA, the CDR3 is TGTGCCAGTAGTCCGCTGAGCGGGAGGAGGGATACGCAGTATTTT.

The table lists this clone with a count of one. This chain uses TRBV27 with TRBJ1-6; D is perhaps TRBD1 (6 bases). The germline V and J ends were trimmed by 4 bases and 7 bases, with 23 bases remaining between them. This CDR3 comprises 18 residues. CDR1 MNHEY and CDR2 SMNVEV come from the germline V gene (reference sequence). This chain's CDR3 is CASSSPAAGAKTNSPLHF. In DNA, the CDR3 is TGTGCCAGCAGTTCCCCAGCGGCGGGGGCTAAAACCAATTCACCCCTCCACTTT.

The chain joins TRBV6-1 to TRBJ2-5, with 10 nucleotides matching TRBD2. CDR3 size: 14 residues. V lost 2 bases to trimming and J lost 5 bases; unmatched junction nucleotides: 2. The germline CDR1 and CDR2 sequences are MNHNS and SASEGT. The CDR3 is CASSEQRGGETQYF. CDR3 coding DNA: TGTGCCAGCAGTGAACAGCGGGGGGGCGAGACCCAGTACTTC.

In its sample, this clone was seen once. The gene calls are TRBV27 and TRBJ2-5; no firm D call. Germline lookup yields CDR1 MNHEY and CDR2 SMNVEV (reference sequence). V was cut by 5 bases and J by 0 bases, with 16 bases left in between. The length of the CDR3 is 16 residues. In nucleotides, the CDR3 is TGTGCCAGCAGTCCATACAGAGCCTCGTACCAAGAGACCCAGTACTTC. Translation: CASSPYRASYQETQYF.

V is TRBV19 and J is TRBJ1-2; D remains ambiguous. V shed 10 bases and J shed 4 bases, with 19 bases lying between them. Germline V gene lookup returns CDR1 LNHDA and CDR2 SQIVND (reference sequence). CDR3 length: 14 amino acids. The CDR3 spells CAIRPGNGLYGYTF. CDR3 DNA: TGTGCCATTCGCCCGGGGAACGGCCTCTATGGCTACACCTTC.

This chain connects TRBV20-1 to TRBJ1-2; the D gene is possibly TRBD1 (6 bases). V was pared by 6 bases and J by 7 bases, with 12 bases between. The CDR3 has 11 residues. Germline V gene lookup returns CDR1 DFQATT and CDR2 SNEGSKA (reference sequence). The CDR3 loop is CSANQGSGYTF. In nucleotides, the CDR3 is TGCAGTGCAAACCAGGGGTCTGGCTACACCTTC.

In nucleotides, the CDR3 is TGTGCCAGCAGTCCCCAACAGGGATTGGGCTATGGCTACACCTTC. Translated: CASSPQQGLGYGYTF. The chain uses TRBV27 and TRBJ1-2, with TRBD1 as a possible D gene (6 bases). This CDR3 has 15 residues. Per germline, CDR1 MNHEY and CDR2 SMNVEV (reference sequence). The V end was cut by 5 bases, the J end by 4 bases, with 17 bases between.

The rearrangement links TRBV2 to TRBJ1-4; D is possibly TRBD1 (6 bases). The germline CDR1 and CDR2 sequences are SNHLY and FYNNEI. The CDR3 is made up of 14 amino acids. The V end was cut by 5 bases, the J end by 1 base, with 8 bases between. DNA of the CDR3: TGTGCCAGCAGTCTACAGGGAACTAATGAAAAACTGTTTTTT. It codes for CASSLQGTNEKLFF.

V usage is TRBV5-1 and J usage is TRBJ2-7; unclear D gene. Germline V CDR1 and CDR2: SGHRS, YFSETQ. This CDR3 spans 14 amino acids. V lost 1 base and J lost 3, with 11 bases in between. CDR3 loop: CASSLTSGLYEQYF. In DNA form, the CDR3 reads TGCGCCAGCAGCTTGACTTCAGGCCTCTACGAGCAGTACTTC.

In its sample, this clone was seen a few times. The chain combines TRBV6-1 with TRBJ2-3; possible D gene TRBD1, 6 bases. CDR3 length equals 13 residues. CDR1 is MNHNS, CDR2 SASEGT, per germline. Trimming shortened V by 8 bases and J by 0 bases, and 9 bases separated the two germline ends. CDR3 loop: CASGQISTDTQYF. The CDR3 DNA reads TGTGCCAGCGGACAGATAAGCACAGATACGCAGTATTTT.

The chain couples TRBV2 to TRBJ1-2, with D uncertain. Germline lookup yields CDR1 SNHLY and CDR2 FYNNEI. Trimming pared 5 bases from V and 7 bases from J, leaving 11 bases between. This CDR3 region has 12 residues. Written as DNA, the CDR3 is TGTGCCAGCAGTCCTGCAGTTTCTGGCTACACCTTC. Residues: CASSPAVSGYTF.

This sequence joins TRBV11-2 and TRBJ2-3; D is possibly TRBD1 (5 bases). Germline values: CDR1 SGHAT, CDR2 FQNNGV. The V end lost 3 bases, the J end lost 5 bases, and 9 bases lay between the germline ends. This CDR3 has 13 amino acids. CDR3 DNA sequence: TGTGCCAGCAGCTTTAGAAGGGGAGATACGCAGTATTTT. This translates into CASSFRRGDTQYF.

The rearrangement uses TRBV19 and TRBJ2-7; 9 bases align to TRBD2. CDR3 size: 16 residues. The germline V gene has CDR1 LNHDA and CDR2 SQIVND (reference sequence). V shed 3 bases, J shed 3 bases, and the junction held 9 bases outside the gene matches. The CDR3 region has the DNA TGTGCCAGTAGTATCAGGGCTAGCGGGAAGATCTACGAGCAGTACTTC. This translates into CASSIRASGKIYEQYF.